What follows is one T cell receptor beta chain and its context. Its antigen is not known. The junction shows a germline mismatch at one end, possibly a read error. The donors, healthy Caucasians from Russia, were aged roughly 6 to 95. Each of the donors had around 9 milliliters of peripheral blood drawn into EDTA-treated Vacutainer tubes. This specimen belongs to a study of blood T cells in healthy people across ages. Study-wide results and caveats: Samples with more naive T cells showed higher observed beta diversity.

A sample-barcoded 5' primer and a J-beta primer mix were used in a second PCR of about 6 to 12 cycles. A template-switch adaptor containing 12 random nucleotides labeled each cDNA molecule. One entry per CDR3 protein, called by TCRdb with MiXCR from the 5' RACE reads. The sample records 1.5 million to 1.9 million distinct CDR3 sequences, roughly 43% being singletons. Germline V gene sequence: CDR1 MNHNY, CDR2 SVGAGI (reference sequence). This CDR3 has 14 residues. The chain is built from TRBV6-6 and TRBJ2-1; tentatively, D is TRBD1 or TRBD2 (7 bases each). Sequencing used blood. The source of this sequence is a woman aged 18 to 35 in good health. The DNA for the CDR3 is TGTGCCTGCAGGGGGGGACAGATTTACAATGAGCAGTTCTTC. It specifies CACRGGQIYNEQFF.